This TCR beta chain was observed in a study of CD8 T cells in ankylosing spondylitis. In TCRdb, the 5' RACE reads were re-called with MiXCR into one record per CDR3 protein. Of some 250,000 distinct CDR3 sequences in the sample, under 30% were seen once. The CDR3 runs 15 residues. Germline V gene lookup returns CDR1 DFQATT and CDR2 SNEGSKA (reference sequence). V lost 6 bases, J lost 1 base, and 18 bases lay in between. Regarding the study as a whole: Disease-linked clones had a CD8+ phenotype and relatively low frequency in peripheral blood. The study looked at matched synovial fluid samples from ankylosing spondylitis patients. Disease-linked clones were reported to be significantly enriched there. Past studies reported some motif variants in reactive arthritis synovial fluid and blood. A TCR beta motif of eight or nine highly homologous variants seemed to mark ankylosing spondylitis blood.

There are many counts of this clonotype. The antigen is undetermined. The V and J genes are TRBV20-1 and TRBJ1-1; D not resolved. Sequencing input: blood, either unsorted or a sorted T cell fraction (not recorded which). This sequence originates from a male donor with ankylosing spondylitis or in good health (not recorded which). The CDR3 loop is CSADVLRPRNTEAFF. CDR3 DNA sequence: TGCAGTGCCGATGTCCTAAGACCGAGGAACACTGAAGCTTTCTTT.